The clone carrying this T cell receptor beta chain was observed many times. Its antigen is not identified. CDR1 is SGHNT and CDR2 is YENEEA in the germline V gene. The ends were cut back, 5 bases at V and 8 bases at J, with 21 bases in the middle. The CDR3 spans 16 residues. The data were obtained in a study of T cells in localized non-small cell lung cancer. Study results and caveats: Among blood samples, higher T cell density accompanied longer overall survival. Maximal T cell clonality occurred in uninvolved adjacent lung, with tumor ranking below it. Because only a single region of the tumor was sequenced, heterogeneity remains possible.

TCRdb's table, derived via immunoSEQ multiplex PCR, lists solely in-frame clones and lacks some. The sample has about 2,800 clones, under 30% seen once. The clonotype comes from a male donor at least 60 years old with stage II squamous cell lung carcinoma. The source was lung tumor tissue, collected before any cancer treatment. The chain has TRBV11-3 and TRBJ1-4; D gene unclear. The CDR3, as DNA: TGTGCCAGCAGCCCTGGACCGATTGGGGTAGGAGAAAAACTGTTTTTT. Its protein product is CASSPGPIGVGEKLFF.